This T cell receptor beta chain stems from a study of blood T cells in healthy people across ages. Germline V CDR1 and CDR2: DFQATT, SNEGSKA (reference sequence). The trim removed 8 bases at V and 3 bases at J, leaving 10 bases unmatched. The CDR3 has 14 residues. This clonotype was seen a handful of times. For the second PCR, which ran for roughly 6 to 12 cycles, a sample-barcoded 5' primer and a J-beta primer mix were used. From each sample, at least 2.5 million paired-end reads containing CDR3 were obtained. One entry per CDR3 protein, called by TCRdb with MiXCR from the 5' RACE reads. The sample yields approximately 290,000 distinct CDR3 sequences, less than 30% seen once.

This chain uses TRBV20-1 with TRBJ2-3; 8 bases are shared with TRBD2. The sample was blood. This clonotype was obtained from a woman aged 70 to 79 in good health. The CDR3 nucleotides read TGCAGTCTCTTAAAGACTAGCGAGACAGATACGCAGTATTTT. Its protein product is CSLLKTSETDTQYF.